This entry describes one T cell receptor (beta chain). Its recognized antigen is unknown. The input lacks base qualities; no much larger clone sits a single base away. The germline V gene supplies CDR1 SNHLY and CDR2 FYNNEI. Deletion took 6 bases off V and 1 base off J, with a span of 9 bases between the germline ends. From its cysteine to its phenylalanine, the CDR3 spans 13 amino acids. The CDR3 DNA has 39 bases and is translated from base 1. This record comes from a study of blood T cell repertoires in COVID-19 (dated by TCRdb to 2019 to 2021). Describing the broader study: The collaborator samples originated in the United States, Italy and Spain and spanned the acute and convalescent phases of COVID-19. A de-identified subject ID, COVID-19 status, age in years and sex were almost always included in the sample metadata. Where available, HLA class I and class II types were taken from metadata supplied by the sample provider and were not determined by assay-based typing. The prospective study material was composed of cDNA or gDNA derived from T cells, B-cell-depleted T cells, or PBMCs. Samples came from the ongoing ImmuneRACE study (first 160 participants) plus 1,254 subjects from 6 global collaborators. A freely available public database, intended as a resource for researchers studying the immune response to SARS-CoV-2, is where the repertoires were released. The dataset comprised deeply sampled blood TCRbeta repertoires from subjects exposed to, actively infected with, or recovered from COVID-19.

TCRbeta CDR3 regions were amplified from genomic DNA by means of the immunoSEQ Assay, a bias-controlled multiplex PCR. The paper's processing steps were these. The number of nucleated cells in each sample was estimated from the amplification of reference gene primers within the assay. To quantify the absolute abundance of each unique TCRbeta CDR3 rearrangement, sequence reads were collapsed and filtered. For each sample, productive Simpson clonality was calculated as the square root of Simpson's diversity index over productive rearrangements. Sourced from immuneACCESS, this table was stored by TCRdb with only in-frame sequences that have V and J called. A share of the clones is absent; for the studies checked, an unresolved V gene accounts for under half, and the remainder has no known explanation. From that table come the V and J calls and clone size; the DNA was used to work out D and trimming. A total of some 190,000 clones appear in this sample, 80% of them only once. 6.9% of the sample is held by the ten biggest clonotypes.

The collaborating institutions used their own protocols to collect whole blood in K2EDTA tubes. Collaborator samples were shipped for TCRbeta analysis as frozen whole blood, isolated PBMCs, or DNA extracted from either sample type. Findings and caveats that apply to the study as a whole: The quantity of clinical and demographic metadata differed by source and by participant and was supplied without curation.

The TCR was taken from a man aged 60 to 69 with acute or convalescent COVID-19. The sequence is built from TRBV2 and TRBJ1-1; the D gene remains uncertain. Sequencing was carried out using peripheral blood. The DNA is as follows: TGTGCCAGCAGCGGTGGCGGGAACACTGAAGCTTTCTTT. Its coded protein is CASSGGGNTEAFF.